A single sample is the source of the 8 T cell receptor beta chains below, sequenced in a study of blood T cell repertoires in COVID-19. Data came from immunoSEQ multiplex PCR; TCRdb stores just in-frame clones and leaves some out. The table has around 170,000 clones, just over 85% seen once. Sequenced: PBMCs or T cells enriched from blood (not recorded which). The receptors originated from a young woman who had recovered from COVID-19.

The J gene is TRBJ2-2, the V gene TRBV27, with D unresolved. The CDR3 extends over 16 amino acids. Germline V lookup: CDR1 MNHEY, CDR2 SMNVEV (reference sequence). Trimming left V 7 bases short and J 5 bases short, with 20 bases between. The CDR3 bases are TGTGCCAGCACCCCCGGAGTCGAGCTTTGGACCGGGGAGCTGTTTTTT. Protein: CASTPGVELWTGELFF.

This sequence joins TRBV19 and TRBJ1-1, with TRBD1 matching over 7 bases. CDR3 length: 13 residues. Trimming took 5 bases from V and 6 from J; bases not matched to a gene: 6. The germline V gene has CDR1 LNHDA and CDR2 SQIVND (reference sequence). CDR3: CASSGIQGSEAFF. CDR3 bases: TGTGCCAGTAGTGGAATACAGGGGTCTGAAGCTTTCTTT.

This rearrangement joins TRBV29-1 to TRBJ2-1, with D possibly being TRBD1 (6 bases). This CDR3 has 14 residues. The V end lost 2 bases, the J end lost 7 bases, and 15 bases lay between the germline ends. Germline V lookup: CDR1 SQVTM, CDR2 ANQGSEA. CDR3 nucleotides: TGCAGCGTTGAACGGGCAGGGGTTAAGAATGAGCAGTTCTTC. Its protein is CSVERAGVKNEQFF.

The rearrangement uses TRBV12-3 or TRBV12-4 and TRBJ1-2, with unresolved D. The CDR3 spans 13 residues. V was clipped by 3 bases and J by 3 bases, with 8 bases between them. The CDR3 nucleotides are TGTGCCAGCAGTTTCTCAGAATACTATGGCTACACCTTC. Translated: CASSFSEYYGYTF.

The chain carries TRBV19 and TRBJ1-1; no reliable D call. This CDR3 is 13 amino acids long. The V end was cut by 6 bases, the J end by 1 base, with 9 bases between. Germline CDR1 LNHDA, CDR2 SQIVND (reference sequence). The CDR3 region is CASRGTRNTEAFF. CDR3 coding DNA: TGTGCCAGTAGGGGTACTAGGAACACTGAAGCTTTCTTT.

The chain uses TRBV18 and TRBJ2-2; TRBD2 aligns across 11 bases. The V segment lost 3 bases and the J segment 4 bases; nucleotides outside the gene matches: 4. Germline V lookup: CDR1 KGHSH, CDR2 LQKENI. This CDR3 spans 16 amino acids. The CDR3 spells CASSPSTSGSTGELFF. The CDR3 DNA follows: TGTGCCAGCTCACCTTCTACTAGCGGGAGCACCGGGGAGCTGTTTTTT.

The V call is TRBV3-1 (or the pseudogene TRBV3-2), the J call TRBJ2-3; TRBD2 matches 8 bases. Germline CDR1 reads LGHDT; CDR2 reads YNNKEL (reference sequence). The CDR3 contains 16 residues. With V trimmed by 2 bases and J by 1 base, 5 bases remained unmatched. This CDR3 is CASSQNGGDGTDTQYF. In DNA form, the CDR3 reads TGTGCCAGCAGCCAAAACGGGGGGGACGGCACAGATACGCAGTATTTT.

This chain links TRBV18 with TRBJ2-3, with D unclear. Germline assignment: CDR1 KGHSH and CDR2 LQKENI. V was shortened by 2 bases and J by 4 bases, with 13 bases between the two germline ends. CDR3 size: 15 residues. This CDR3 is CASSPVLASPDTQYF. In DNA form, the CDR3 reads TGTGCCAGCTCACCAGTGTTAGCATCCCCAGATACGCAGTATTTT.